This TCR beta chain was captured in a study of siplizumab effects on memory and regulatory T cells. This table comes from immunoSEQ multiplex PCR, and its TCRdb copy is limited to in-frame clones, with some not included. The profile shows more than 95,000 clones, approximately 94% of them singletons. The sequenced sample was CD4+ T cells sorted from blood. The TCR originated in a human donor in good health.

The CDR3 sequence: CSVGGKLGEKLFF. DNA of the CDR3: TGCAGCGTTGGTGGGAAGTTAGGTGAAAAACTGTTTTTT. The chain employs TRBV29-1 and TRBJ1-4, with no clear D. Trimming took off 4 bases at V and 7 bases at J, with 13 bases between the two ends. CDR1 and CDR2 from the germline V gene are SQVTM and ANQGSEA. This CDR3 is 13 amino acids long.